One and the same sample provided the 2 T cell receptor beta chains below, sequenced in a study of monozygotic twins with inflammatory bowel disease. TCRdb reprocessed the 5' RACE reads; each CDR3 protein has one entry and no DNA is given. Its table lists around 210,000 distinct CDR3 sequences. The sequenced material came from blood. All receptors derive from a human donor with ulcerative colitis or Crohn's disease, or a healthy co-twin of an affected twin (not recorded which).

The CDR3 loop is CASSLNRGESTDTQYF. This sequence joins TRBV7-9 and TRBJ2-3; lacking DNA, the TRBD1 call made by TCRdb goes unchecked. This CDR3 is built from 16 residues. The germline V gene encodes CDR1 SEHNR and CDR2 FQNEAQ (reference sequence).

The rearrangement joins TRBV3-1 to TRBJ1-1. The CDR3 has 14 amino acids. Germline CDR1 is LGHDT and CDR2 is YNNKEL (reference sequence). The CDR3 sequence: CASSQEMQGPKAFF.